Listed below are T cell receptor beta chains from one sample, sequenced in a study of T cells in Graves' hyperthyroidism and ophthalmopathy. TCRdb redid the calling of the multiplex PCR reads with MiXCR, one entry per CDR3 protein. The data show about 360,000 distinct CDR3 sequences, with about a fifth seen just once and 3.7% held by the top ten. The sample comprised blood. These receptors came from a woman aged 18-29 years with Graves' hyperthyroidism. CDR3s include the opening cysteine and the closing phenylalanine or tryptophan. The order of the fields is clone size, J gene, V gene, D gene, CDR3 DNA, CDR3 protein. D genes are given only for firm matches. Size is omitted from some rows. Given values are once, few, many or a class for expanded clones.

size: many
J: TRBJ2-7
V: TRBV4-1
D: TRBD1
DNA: TGCGCCAGCAGCCGACAGGGATCGACCTACGAGCAGTACTTC
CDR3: CASSRQGSTYEQYF

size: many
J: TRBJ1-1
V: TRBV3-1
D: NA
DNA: TGTGCCAGCAGCCATCAACGGATGAACACTGAAGCTTTCTTT
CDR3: CASSHQRMNTEAFF

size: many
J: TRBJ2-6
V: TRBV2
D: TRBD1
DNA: TGTGCCAGCATGACGAGAGGGACAGCCTCTGGGGCCAACGTCCTGACTTTC
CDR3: CASMTRGTASGANVLTF

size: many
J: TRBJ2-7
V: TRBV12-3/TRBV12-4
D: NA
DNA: TGTGCCAGCAGTCGGACAGCAAATTCCTACGAGCAGTACTTC
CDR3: CASSRTANSYEQYF

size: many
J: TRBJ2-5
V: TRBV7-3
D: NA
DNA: TGTGCCAGCAGCCCCCAGGGAGCCCCCGGTGAGGAGACCCAGTACTTC
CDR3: CASSPQGAPGEETQYF

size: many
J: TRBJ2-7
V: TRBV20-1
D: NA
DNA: TGCAGTGCCCAATTCCCAGGGGGGGGCAACGAGCAGTACTTC
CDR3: CSAQFPGGGNEQYF

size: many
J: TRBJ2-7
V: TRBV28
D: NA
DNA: TGTGCCAGCAGTTCCCCGACGCGTTCCGGGGGCGAGCAGTACTTC
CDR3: CASSSPTRSGGEQYF

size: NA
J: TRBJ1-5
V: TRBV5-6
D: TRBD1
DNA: TGTGCCAGCAGGCGCACAGGGGATAGCAATCAGCCCCAGCATTTT
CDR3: CASRRTGDSNQPQHF

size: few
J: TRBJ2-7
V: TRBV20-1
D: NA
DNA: TGCAGTGCTAGCGGGGAACTTTACGAGCAGTACTTC
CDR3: CSASGELYEQYF

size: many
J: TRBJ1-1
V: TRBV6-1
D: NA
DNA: TGTGCCAGCAGCGCCAGGGACGGCCTTGAAGCTTTCTTT
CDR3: CASSARDGLEAFF

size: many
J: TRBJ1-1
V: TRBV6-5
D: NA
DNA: TGTGCCAGCAGTCCGCGGCGACAGTCATGGAACACTGAAGCTTTCTTT
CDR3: CASSPRRQSWNTEAFF

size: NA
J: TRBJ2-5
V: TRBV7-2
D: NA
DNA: TGTGCCAGCAGCGTCATGGAGACCCAGTACTTC
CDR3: CASSVMETQYF

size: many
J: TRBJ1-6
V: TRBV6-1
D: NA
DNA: TGTGCCAGCAGCTCCCGGGAGATCTATAATTCACCCCTCCACTTT
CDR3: CASSSREIYNSPLHF

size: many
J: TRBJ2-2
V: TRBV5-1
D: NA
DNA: TGCGCCAGCAGCTTGGAGGCGTACACCGGGGAGCTGTTTTTT
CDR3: CASSLEAYTGELFF

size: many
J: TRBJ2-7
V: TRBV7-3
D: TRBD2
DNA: TGTGCCAGCAGCCCAGGAGCGGGGAGCTACGAGCAGTACTTC
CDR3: CASSPGAGSYEQYF

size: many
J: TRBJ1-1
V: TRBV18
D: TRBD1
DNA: TGTGCCAGCTCGCCAATGGACAGGGGAGGAACTGAAGCTTTCTTT
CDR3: CASSPMDRGGTEAFF

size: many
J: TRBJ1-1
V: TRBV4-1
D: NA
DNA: TGCGCCAGCAATGCGTGGGGCGCCGGCACTGAAGCTTTCTTT
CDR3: CASNAWGAGTEAFF

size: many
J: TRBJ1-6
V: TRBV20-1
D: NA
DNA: TGCAGTGCTAAGACCGCGGGGGGCGGTTCACCCCTCCACTTT
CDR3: CSAKTAGGGSPLHF

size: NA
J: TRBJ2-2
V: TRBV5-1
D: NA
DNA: TGCGCCAGCAGCTTGGAGATAAACACCGGGGAGCTGTTTTTT
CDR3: CASSLEINTGELFF

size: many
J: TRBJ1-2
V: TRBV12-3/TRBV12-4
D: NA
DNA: TGTGCCAGCAATCCCAAAACCCCGGGACGACAATATGGCTACACCTTC
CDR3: CASNPKTPGRQYGYTF

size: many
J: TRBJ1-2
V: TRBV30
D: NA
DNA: TGTGCCTGGAGTAGGCGGCAGAACTATGGCTACACCTTC
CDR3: CAWSRRQNYGYTF

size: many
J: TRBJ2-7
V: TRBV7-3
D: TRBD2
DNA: TGTGCCAGCAGGCTAGCGGGAGGACCTGCGGACGAGCAGTACTTC
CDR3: CASRLAGGPADEQYF

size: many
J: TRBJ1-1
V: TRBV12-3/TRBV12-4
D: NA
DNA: TGTGCCAGCAGTTTAGTAGGTTTCGGGGCTTTCTTT
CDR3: CASSLVGFGAFF

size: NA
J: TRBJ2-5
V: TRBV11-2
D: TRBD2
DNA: TGTGCCAGCAACTTAGTGGCGGGAGAAGAGACCCAGTACTTC
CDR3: CASNLVAGEETQYF

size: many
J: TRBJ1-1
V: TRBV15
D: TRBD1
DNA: TGTGCCACCAGCAGACAGGGGGTAGACACTGAAGCTCTCTTT
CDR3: CATSRQGVDTEALF

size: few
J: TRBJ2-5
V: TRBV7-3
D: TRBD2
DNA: TGTGCCAGCAGCCGCGCGGGGGGCGACCCTGGGGGAGAGACCCAGTACTTC
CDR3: CASSRAGGDPGGETQYF

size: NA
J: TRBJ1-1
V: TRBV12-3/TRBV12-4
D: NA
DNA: TGTGCCGGCACTCTCCATGGAGGGGGCACTGAAGCTTTCTTT
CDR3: CAGTLHGGGTEAFF

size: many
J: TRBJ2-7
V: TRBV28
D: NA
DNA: TGTGCCAGCCACAGGCTTTTAAGCTCCTACGAGCAGTACTTC
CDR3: CASHRLLSSYEQYF

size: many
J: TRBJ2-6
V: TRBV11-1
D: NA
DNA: TGTGCCAGCAGGCAAATTCAGAGCTCTGGGGCCAACGTCCTGACTTTC
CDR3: CASRQIQSSGANVLTF

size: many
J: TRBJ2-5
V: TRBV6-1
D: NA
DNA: TGTGCCATCTCCCGAGGGGCGCGGGAGACCCAGTACTTC
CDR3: CAISRGARETQYF

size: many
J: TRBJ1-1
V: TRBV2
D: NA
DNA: TGTGCCAGCTCGGGACTTTCGAACACTGAAGCTTTCTTT
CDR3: CASSGLSNTEAFF

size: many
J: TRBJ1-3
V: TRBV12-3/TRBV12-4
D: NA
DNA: TGTGCCAGCAGTCCGAAGTCCAAGTATTCCCCCATATATTTT
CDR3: CASSPKSKYSPIYF

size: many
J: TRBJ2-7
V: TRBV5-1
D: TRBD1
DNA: TGCGCCAGCAGCCGAACCGGGACAGGCCTCGAGCAGTACTTC
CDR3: CASSRTGTGLEQYF

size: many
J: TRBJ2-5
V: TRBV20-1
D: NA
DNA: TGCAGTGCTCCCGACATCGTGTACCAAGAGACCCAGTACTTC
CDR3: CSAPDIVYQETQYF

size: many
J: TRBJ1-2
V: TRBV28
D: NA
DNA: TGTGCCAGCAGTGGGGGGGATCGGCGCTACACCTTC
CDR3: CASSGGDRRYTF

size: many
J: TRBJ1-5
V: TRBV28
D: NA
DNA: TGTGCCAGCAGTTTACCCTGGGACCAGCCCCAGCATTTT
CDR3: CASSLPWDQPQHF

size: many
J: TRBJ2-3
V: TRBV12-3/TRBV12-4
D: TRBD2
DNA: TGTGCCAGCATCAGTTCGGGAGGCGGGGGGGCTACAGATACGCAGTATTTT
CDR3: CASISSGGGGATDTQYF

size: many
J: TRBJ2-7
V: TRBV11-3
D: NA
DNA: TGTGCCAGCAGCTTTTCATCCGGGGACTACGAGCAGTACTTC
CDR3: CASSFSSGDYEQYF

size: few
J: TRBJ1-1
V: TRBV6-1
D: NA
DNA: TGTGCCAGCACCCTGGGACAACAGAACACTGAAGCTTTCTTT
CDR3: CASTLGQQNTEAFF

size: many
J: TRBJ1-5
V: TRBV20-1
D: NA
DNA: TGCAGTGCCACCCGAAGGGGACAGCCCCAGCATTTT
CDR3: CSATRRGQPQHF

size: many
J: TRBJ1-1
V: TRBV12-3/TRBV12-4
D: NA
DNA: TGTGCCAGCAGTTTTCGGGGGCCACTCAGGGGAAGCACTGAAGCTTTCTTT
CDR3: CASSFRGPLRGSTEAFF

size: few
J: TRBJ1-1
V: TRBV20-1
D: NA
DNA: TGCAGTGCCCAAGAGGGACGCCTTGGGGGCACTGAAGCTTTCTTT
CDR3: CSAQEGRLGGTEAFF

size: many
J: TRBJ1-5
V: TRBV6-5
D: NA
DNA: TGTGCCAGCAGTTACTCGGTTGGAAATCAGCCCCAGCATTTT
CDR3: CASSYSVGNQPQHF

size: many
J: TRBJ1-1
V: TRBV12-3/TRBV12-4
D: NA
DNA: TGTGCCAGCACCCGCTGGGCAGGAGGTGAAGCTTTCTTT
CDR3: CASTRWAGGEAFF

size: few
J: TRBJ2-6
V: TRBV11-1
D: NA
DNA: TGTGCCAGCAGCCCCCAAGGCGCCGCTGGGGCCAACGTCCTGACTTTC
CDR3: CASSPQGAAGANVLTF

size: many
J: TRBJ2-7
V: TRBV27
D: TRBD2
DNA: TGTGCCAGCAGTTTCGGGGGGGGTTACTACGAGCAGTACTTC
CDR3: CASSFGGGYYEQYF

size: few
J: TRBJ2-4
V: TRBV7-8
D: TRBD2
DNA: TGTGCCAGCAGCTTACTAAGAGCGGGGGCGACCAAAAACATTCAGTACTTC
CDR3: CASSLLRAGATKNIQYF

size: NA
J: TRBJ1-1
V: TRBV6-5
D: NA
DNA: TGTGCCAGCAGTTCCCCGGACCGCGCTTTTGGCACTGAAGCTTTCTTT
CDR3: CASSSPDRAFGTEAFF

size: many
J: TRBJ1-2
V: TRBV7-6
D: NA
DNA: TGTGCCAGCAGCTTAGACGGCAGGGGCACATATGGCTACACCTTC
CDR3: CASSLDGRGTYGYTF

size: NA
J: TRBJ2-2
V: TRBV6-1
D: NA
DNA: TGTGCCAGCGCTTCGGCGGTTTGGGACCCCGGGGAGCTGTTTTTT
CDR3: CASASAVWDPGELFF

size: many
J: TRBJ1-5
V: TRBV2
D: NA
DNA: TGTGCCAGCAGTGAAAGAGGGGGAGGCAATCAGCCCCAGCATTTT
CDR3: CASSERGGGNQPQHF

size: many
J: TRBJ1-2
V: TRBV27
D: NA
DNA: TGTGCCAGCAGTTCCTTCTCAGACCGAGGGGTCGGTGGCTATGGCTACACCTTC
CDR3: CASSSFSDRGVGGYGYTF

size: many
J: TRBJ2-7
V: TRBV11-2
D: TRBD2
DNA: TGTGCCAGCAGCTTAGATTCACCCAGCGGGGGCTACGAGCAGTACTTC
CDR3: CASSLDSPSGGYEQYF

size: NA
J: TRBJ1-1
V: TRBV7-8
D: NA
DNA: TGTGCCAGCAGCTTACCCACCAAAGGACGAGGGAGAACTGAAGCTTTCTTT
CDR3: CASSLPTKGRGRTEAFF

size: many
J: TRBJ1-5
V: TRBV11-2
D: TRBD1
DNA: TGTGCCAGCAGCTGGGACAGAGATCAGCCCCAGCATTTT
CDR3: CASSWDRDQPQHF

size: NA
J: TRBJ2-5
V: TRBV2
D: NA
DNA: TGTGCCAGCCAGGGGGGCCCGGAGACCCAGTACTTC
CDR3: CASQGGPETQYF

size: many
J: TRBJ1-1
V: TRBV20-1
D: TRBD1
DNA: TGCAGTGCCTCCCGGGACAGGGGATCGAACACTGAAGCTTTCTTT
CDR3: CSASRDRGSNTEAFF

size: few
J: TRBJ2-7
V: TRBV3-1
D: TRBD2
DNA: TGTGCCAGCAGCCAAGAGTTCGGGACTAGTGGAGGCGAGCAGTACTTC
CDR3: CASSQEFGTSGGEQYF

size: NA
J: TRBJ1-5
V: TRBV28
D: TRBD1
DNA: TGTGCCAGCAGTTTATCGTTCAGGGGGGGCAATCAGCCCCAGCATTTT
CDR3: CASSLSFRGGNQPQHF